This is a list of T cell receptor beta chains from one sample in a study of blood T cells in healthy people across ages. Each CDR3 protein is one row after TCRdb ran MiXCR on the 5' RACE reads. The data hold about 1.7 million distinct CDR3 sequences, with over 25% observed a single time. Sequencing was performed on blood. Receptors were obtained from a woman in her thirties in good health. Each CDR3 is given with its conserved first and last residue. A D gene is named only where the DNA matches it firmly. Rows may omit the clone size; those that give it use once, few, many or a size class.

TRBJ1-3 TRBV12-3/TRBV12-4 - few CASTFGGFGNTIYF TGTGCCAGCACCTTTGGGGGCTTTGGAAACACCATATATTTT
TRBJ2-1 TRBV5-1 TRBD1 many CASKTGVDNEQFF TGCGCCAGCAAGACAGGGGTCGACAATGAGCAGTTCTTC
TRBJ2-5 TRBV7-9 - - CTSSSRAVKETQYF TGTACCAGCAGCTCCCGGGCCGTTAAAGAGACCCAGTACTTC
TRBJ1-2 TRBV5-1 - few CASSLDTYGYGYTF TGCGCCAGCAGCTTGGACACCTACGGCTATGGCTACACCTTC
TRBJ2-1 TRBV20-1 TRBD2 few CSARDGGGSSYNEQFF TGCAGTGCTAGAGATGGGGGGGGGAGCTCCTACAATGAGCAGTTCTTC
TRBJ1-2 TRBV5-4 - - CASSLGRPDYGYTF TGTGCCAGCAGCTTAGGCAGGCCTGACTATGGCTACACCTTC
TRBJ1-3 TRBV12-3/TRBV12-4 - - CATGTSHIGNTIYF TGTGCCACCGGGACATCTCACATCGGCAACACCATATATTTT
TRBJ2-5 TRBV6-6 - few CASSPDHKTQYF TGTGCCAGCAGCCCGGACCACAAGACCCAGTACTTC
TRBJ2-7 TRBV5-1 TRBD1 - CASSLVGTDLYF TGCGCCAGCAGCTTGGTTGGGACAGACTTGTACTTC
TRBJ2-5 TRBV12-5 TRBD1 - CASGFGQGGETQYF TGTGCTAGTGGTTTTGGACAGGGAGGCGAGACCCAGTACTTC
TRBJ2-3 TRBV3-1 TRBD2 - CASSQDGGSGSTDTQYF TGTGCCAGCAGCCAAGACGGTGGTAGCGGGAGCACAGATACGCAGTATTTT
TRBJ2-7 TRBV13 - few CASSSGTLKSYEQYF TGTGCCAGCAGCAGCGGGACACTCAAATCCTACGAGCAGTACTTC
TRBJ2-5 TRBV4-3 TRBD2 few CASSQDTGTNFLETQYF TGCGCCAGCAGCCAGGACACCGGGACTAACTTCCTAGAGACCCAGTACTTC
TRBJ2-7 TRBV3-1 - few CASSQGVNNEQYF TGTGCCAGCAGCCAAGGTGTAAATAACGAGCAGTACTTC
TRBJ1-5 TRBV2 - few CASSVGGYQPQHF TGTGCCAGCAGCGTGGGAGGGTATCAGCCCCAGCATTTT
TRBJ2-7 TRBV5-1 - many CASSYGQNYEQYF TGCGCCAGCAGCTACGGACAGAACTACGAGCAGTACTTC
TRBJ2-2 TRBV7-2 - - CASSPPGRGGGGELFF TGTGCCAGCAGCCCCCCGGGTAGGGGAGGAGGAGGGGAGCTGTTTTTT
TRBJ2-7 TRBV28 TRBD1 many CASIGGTGGSYEQYF TGTGCCAGCATAGGGGGAACAGGGGGTTCCTACGAGCAGTACTTC
TRBJ1-2 TRBV20-1 - - CSAATDPYGYTF TGCAGTGCGGCGACAGACCCTTATGGCTACACCTTC
TRBJ2-2 TRBV29-1 - once CSVESAGTGTGELFF TGCAGCGTTGAAAGTGCAGGGACGGGCACCGGGGAGCTGTTTTTT
TRBJ2-6 TRBV6-1 TRBD1 - CASSAGTGNSGANVLTF TGTGCCAGCAGTGCCGGGACAGGCAACTCTGGGGCCAACGTCCTGACTTTC
TRBJ2-1 TRBV14 - - CASSQGRAWRRDEQFF TGTGCCAGCAGCCAAGGACGGGCGTGGCGACGCGATGAGCAGTTCTTC
TRBJ2-3 TRBV6-1 - - CASRGPRGRLDTRYF TGTGCCAGCAGGGGCCCCCGGGGGAGGCTCGATACGCGGTATTTT
TRBJ2-1 TRBV10-2 TRBD2 - CASSESGVAGDEQFF TGCGCCAGCAGTGAGTCGGGAGTAGCGGGAGATGAGCAGTTCTTC
TRBJ2-5 TRBV7-9 - - CASSLARGEKETQYF TGTGCCAGCAGCTTAGCCAGGGGCGAGAAAGAGACCCAGTACTTC
TRBJ2-1 TRBV6-6 TRBD2 few CASSYSWRGVYNEQFF TGTGCCAGCAGTTACTCCTGGCGGGGGGTTTACAATGAGCAGTTCTTC
TRBJ1-3 TRBV29-1 - - CSAEGRDGAGNTIYF TGCAGCGCCGAGGGCAGGGATGGCGCCGGAAACACCATATATTTT
TRBJ2-2 TRBV4-1 - - CASSQEGAGLGTGELFF TGCGCCAGCAGCCAAGAGGGCGCAGGGCTCGGCACCGGGGAGCTGTTTTTT
TRBJ1-5 TRBV20-1 TRBD1 - CSAGQGEPQHF TGCAGTGCTGGTCAGGGGGAGCCCCAGCATTTT
TRBJ2-1 TRBV24-1 - - CATSGVAEYNEQFF TGTGCCACCAGTGGGGTAGCGGAGTACAATGAGCAGTTCTTC
TRBJ1-2 TRBV11-2 - many CASSLGPTNYGYTF TGTGCCAGCAGCTTAGGTCCTACTAACTATGGCTACACCTTC
TRBJ2-5 TRBV5-1 TRBD2 few CASRTGLEGATQYF TGCGCCAGCAGGACGGGACTAGAAGGTGCGACCCAGTACTTC
TRBJ2-1 TRBV5-1 - - CASSWGGQGYNEQFF TGCGCCAGCAGCTGGGGAGGTCAGGGGTACAATGAGCAGTTCTTC
TRBJ2-3 TRBV18 TRBD2 - CASSKTSGNTDTQYF TGTGCCAGCTCCAAGACTAGCGGTAACACAGATACGCAGTATTTT
TRBJ1-2 TRBV29-1 - few CSVVDSGGGYTF TGCAGCGTAGTGGACAGTGGTGGGGGCTACACCTTC
TRBJ2-7 TRBV5-1 TRBD2 - CASSRTAGVEQYF TGCGCCAGCAGCAGAACAGCGGGAGTCGAGCAGTACTTC
TRBJ2-7 TRBV20-1 TRBD2 many CSARAGLAGDEQYF TGCAGTGCTAGAGCGGGACTAGCGGGAGACGAGCAGTACTTC